This T cell receptor beta chain was recovered during a study of OX40 agonist ivuxolimab in advanced cancers. Looking at the study overall: Every patient in dose escalation had hepatocellular carcinoma, melanoma, renal cell or head and neck cancer.

Germline V lookup: CDR1 SGHTA, CDR2 FQGNSA. The ends lost 2 bases at V and 6 bases at J; junction bases unmatched: 7. The CDR3 contains 17 residues. Generated by immunoSEQ multiplex PCR, the TCRdb table keeps only in-frame clones and is missing some. The sample has 65,000 to 80,000 clones, around 80% seen once. The sequence came from an adult with an advanced solid tumor such as melanoma, head and neck, liver or kidney cancer. Material: CD4+ or CD8+ T cells sorted from blood, obtained in a trial of the OX40 agonist ivuxolimab. The chain uses TRBV7-2 and TRBJ2-1, with 13 bases fitting TRBD2. CDR3 protein: CASSLYWTSGSPNEQFF. In DNA form, the CDR3 reads TGTGCCAGCAGCTTATACTGGACTAGCGGGAGCCCCAATGAGCAGTTCTTC.